Listed here are 31 T cell receptor beta chains from one sample, sequenced in a study of cytomegalovirus exposure and HLA in healthy donors. Data came from immunoSEQ multiplex PCR; TCRdb stores just in-frame clones and leaves some out. The sample holds around 70,000 clones, 85% to 95% seen once. Sequenced material: PBMCs. The receptors were gathered from a woman aged 18-29 years in good health and CMV-seronegative.

The chain has TRBV27 and TRBJ2-7; D perhaps matches TRBD2 (5 bases). CDR1 and CDR2 (germline): MNHEY, SMNVEV (reference sequence). V was clipped by 2 bases and J by 5 bases, with 10 bases between them. CDR3 size: 13 residues. The CDR3 DNA reads as TGTGCCAGCAGTTTAGGATGGCGGGACGAGCAGTACTTC. It yields the protein CASSLGWRDEQYF.

The chain carries TRBV7-2 and TRBJ2-7, with a possible D match to TRBD2 (6 bases). Germline loops: CDR1 SGHTA, CDR2 FQGNSA. The V end lost 5 bases, the J end lost 4 bases, and 9 bases lay between the germline ends. CDR3 length: 12 amino acids. CDR3 bases: TGTGCCAGCAGCCGCGGGGCATACGAGCAGTACTTC. As protein: CASSRGAYEQYF.

The chain recombines TRBV7-6 with TRBJ2-1; weak D call: TRBD1 (5 bases). V lost 7 bases and J lost 2, with 21 bases in between. The germline CDR1 and CDR2 sequences are SGHVS and FNYEAQ. CDR3 size: 17 residues. The CDR3, as DNA: TGTGCCAGCACCTACAGGAAAGGACGTACGACCTACAATGAGCAGTTCTTC. This translates into CASTYRKGRTTYNEQFF.

CDR3 region: CASSEAQVYGTDTQYF. In DNA form, the CDR3 reads TGTGCCAGCAGTGAAGCGCAGGTATATGGCACAGATACGCAGTATTTT. This rearrangement joins TRBV6-1 to TRBJ2-3; D is unclear. The CDR3 is made up of 16 amino acids. Per the germline V gene, CDR1 is MNHNS and CDR2 is SASEGT. V was trimmed by 0 bases and J by 1 base, leaving 11 bases between them.

This sequence joins TRBV29-1 and TRBJ2-7; 9 bases are shared with TRBD1. The CDR3 consists of 14 residues. Germline trimming cut 7 bases from V and 3 bases from J; bases unmatched to any gene: 10. From germline, CDR1 is SQVTM and CDR2 ANQGSEA. The CDR3 spells CSAALGQGIYEQYF. For the CDR3, the DNA is TGCAGCGCTGCGTTAGGACAGGGGATCTACGAGCAGTACTTC.

This chain connects TRBV19 to TRBJ2-5; D gene unclear. V lost 5 bases and J lost 2, with 12 bases in between. The CDR3 is 14 residues long. Germline loops: CDR1 LNHDA, CDR2 SQIVND (reference sequence). The CDR3 DNA follows: TGTGCCAGTAGTTCGACATCCCTTCAAGAGACCCAGTACTTC. Translation: CASSSTSLQETQYF.

The chain carries TRBV30 and TRBJ2-4; D perhaps matches TRBD2 (5 bases). The CDR3 has 15 amino acids. Per the germline V gene, CDR1 is GTSNPN and CDR2 is SVGIG (reference sequence). The V end was cut by 2 bases, the J end by 3 bases, with 14 bases between. The CDR3 here is CAWSPDLGVKNIQYF. The CDR3 DNA sequence: TGTGCCTGGAGTCCGGATTTGGGAGTCAAAAACATTCAGTACTTC.

This chain connects TRBV5-4 to TRBJ2-5, with 10 bases that match TRBD1. Germline V CDR1 and CDR2: SGHNT, YYREEE (reference sequence). The V gene end was trimmed by 4 bases and the J gene end by 7 bases; junction bases not matched to a gene: 13. The CDR3 spans 16 residues. The CDR3 DNA sequence: TGTGCCAGCAGCCCGTCGTCCGGGACAGGGGAAGTGACCCAGTACTTC. As protein: CASSPSSGTGEVTQYF.

CDR3 DNA sequence: TGTGCCAGCAGCCCCGACAGATACGAGCAGTACTTC. This translates into CASSPDRYEQYF. The V and J genes are TRBV6-6 and TRBJ2-7; the D gene is possibly TRBD1 (5 bases). CDR3 length: 12 amino acids. Trimming took off 6 bases at V and 4 bases at J, with 10 bases between the two ends. CDR1 is MNHNY and CDR2 is SVGAGI in the germline V gene (reference sequence).

V usage is TRBV7-9 and J usage is TRBJ2-2; TRBD2 matches at 9 bases. The V segment lost 4 bases and the J segment 2 bases; nucleotides outside the gene matches: 14. CDR1 is SEHNR and CDR2 is FQNEAQ in the germline V gene (reference sequence). CDR3 size: 19 residues. CDR3 coding DNA: TGTGCCAGCAGCTCCCGCTCCCCAAGCGGGGGGCGAAACACCGGGGAGCTGTTTTTT. Translation: CASSSRSPSGGRNTGELFF.

The chain uses TRBV4-3 and TRBJ1-6; D is perhaps TRBD1 (5 bases). The V gene lost 0 bases and the J gene lost 6 bases, with 12 bases spanning the gap. Germline lookup yields CDR1 LGHNA and CDR2 YSLEER. The CDR3 extends over 16 amino acids. For the CDR3, the DNA is TGCGCCAGCAGCCAAGAAATGGGGCAGACTAATTCACCCCTCCACTTT. Encoded protein: CASSQEMGQTNSPLHF.

The chain is built from TRBV5-1 and TRBJ2-2, with D tentatively TRBD1 (5 bases). There are 14 residues in the CDR3. In germline, CDR1 is SGHRS, CDR2 YFSETQ. Trimming pared 1 base from V and 1 base from J, leaving 5 bases between. Here the CDR3 DNA reads TGCGCCAGCAGCTTGCAGGGGAACACCGGGGAGCTGTTTTTT. Residues: CASSLQGNTGELFF. Supplemented by reference TRBV5-1 and TRBJ2-2, the full variable domain reads KAGVTQTPRYLIKTRGQQVTLSCSPISGHRSVSWYQQTPGQGLQFLFEYFSETQRNKGNFPGRFSGRQFSNSRSEMNVSTLELGDSALYLCASSLQGNTGELFFGEGSRLTVL.

V is TRBV6-5 and J is TRBJ1-2, with D maybe TRBD1 (5 bases). Per germline, CDR1 MNHEY and CDR2 SVGAGI. Trimming removed 7 bases at V and 5 bases at J, with 14 bases between. This CDR3 has 13 amino acids. The CDR3 DNA reads TGTGCCAGCACCGGCGGGGGACGTTATGGCTACACCTTC. Its protein is CASTGGGRYGYTF.

V is TRBV5-8 and J is TRBJ1-5; D is perhaps TRBD1 (5 bases). CDR3 length: 11 residues. V shed 5 bases and J shed 9 bases, with 9 bases lying between them. Germline values: CDR1 SGHTS, CDR2 YDEGEE. CDR3: CASRGGGPQHF. The CDR3 DNA reads TGTGCCAGCAGGGGCGGGGGGCCCCAGCATTTT. Based on the CDR3 plus reference TRBV5-8 and TRBJ1-5, the full variable domain is EAGVTQSPTHLIKTRGQQATLRCSPISGHTSVYWYQQALGLGLQFLLWYDEGEERNRGNFPPRFSGRQFPNYSSELNVNALELEDSALYLCASRGGGPQHFGDGTRLSIL.

V is TRBV6-5 and J is TRBJ1-1; a possible D gene is TRBD1 (5 bases). CDR1 and CDR2 from the germline V gene are MNHEY and SVGAGI. This CDR3 region has 14 residues. With 7 bases removed from V and 5 bases from J, the gap between germline ends came to 17 bases. CDR3 protein: CASTPAGSRTEAFF. For the CDR3, the DNA is TGTGCCAGCACTCCAGCAGGGTCGAGGACTGAAGCTTTCTTT.

The chain uses TRBV28 and TRBJ1-2; D uncertain. In germline, CDR1 is MDHEN, CDR2 SYDVKM. The CDR3 totals 13 residues. V lost 9 bases and J lost 3, with 14 bases in between. CDR3 residues: CASRQVNYYGYTF. CDR3 in DNA: TGTGCCAGTAGACAAGTAAACTACTATGGCTACACCTTC.

This clone appeared a few times. Here the CDR3 reads CASSPRTGADTQYF. CDR3 nucleotide sequence: TGTGCCAGCTCACCAAGGACAGGGGCAGATACGCAGTATTTT. The chain joins TRBV18 to TRBJ2-3, with 9 bases that match TRBD1. In germline, CDR1 is KGHSH, CDR2 LQKENI. Losses at the gene ends were 2 bases for V and 4 bases for J; bases not matched to a gene: 1. CDR3 length: 14 amino acids.

The CDR3 loop reads CATSLGLAGEVGNEQFF. In DNA, the CDR3 is TGTGCCACCAGCCTCGGACTAGCGGGGGAGGTTGGCAATGAGCAGTTCTTC. The chain recombines TRBV15 with TRBJ2-1; 13 bases are shared with TRBD2. The CDR3 sequence is 17 residues long. V shed 5 bases, J shed 6 bases, and the junction held 10 bases outside the gene matches. Germline CDR1 reads LNHNV; CDR2 reads YYDKDF (reference sequence).

This clone has just one count. CDR3 DNA sequence: TGTGCCAGCAGCGTAGCAGCGGGGGCCCAAGAGACCCAGTACTTC. This sequence encodes CASSVAAGAQETQYF. The chain is built from TRBV9 and TRBJ2-5, with 8 bases aligning to TRBD2. CDR3 length: 15 amino acids. Losses at the gene ends were 0 bases for V and 1 base for J; bases not matched to a gene: 2. In germline, CDR1 is SGDLS, CDR2 YYNGEE.

This chain connects TRBV7-9 to TRBJ1-2; 7 bases fit TRBD1. The junction had 9 bases not matched to a gene; V was cut back by 4 bases and J by 7 bases. The CDR3 consists of 14 residues. Germline V CDR1 and CDR2: SEHNR, FQNEAQ (reference sequence). The CDR3 DNA reads TGTGCCAGCAGCTCCTCGGGGGGGGACAGTGGCTACACCTTC. Its protein is CASSSSGGDSGYTF. The full variable domain, with the rest looked up from reference TRBV7-9 and TRBJ1-2, is DTGVSQNPRHKITKRGQNVTFRCDPISEHNRLYWYRQTLGQGPEFLTYFQNEAQLEKSRLLSDRFSAERPKGSFSTLEIQRTEQGDSAMYLCASSSSGGDSGYTFGSGTRLTVV.

CDR3 amino acids: CASSVDTLPPGNTIYF. In DNA form, the CDR3 reads TGTGCCAGCAGCGTTGATACACTACCCCCGGGAAACACCATATATTTT. The chain combines TRBV9 with TRBJ1-3; D unclear. Germline-derived CDR1 and CDR2 are SGDLS and YYNGEE. The CDR3 covers 16 residues. V was shortened by 2 bases and J by 4 bases, with 16 bases between the two germline ends.

V gene TRBV28 combines with J gene TRBJ2-2; 9 bases are a match to TRBD1. The junction had 5 bases not matched to a gene; V was cut back by 6 bases and J by 3 bases. The CDR3 loop spans 15 amino acids. Per germline, CDR1 MDHEN and CDR2 SYDVKM. As DNA, the CDR3 is TGTGCCAGCAGCCGGACAGGGGTCTACACCGGGGAGCTGTTTTTT. It yields the protein CASSRTGVYTGELFF.

The chain couples TRBV9 to TRBJ2-2; D possibly corresponds to TRBD2 (6 bases). V lost 2 bases, J lost 5 bases, and 13 bases lay in between. The CDR3 has 15 amino acids. Germline V lookup: CDR1 SGDLS, CDR2 YYNGEE. The CDR3 coding sequence is TGTGCCAGCAGCGTGGGCGGGGTTGAAACCGGGGAGCTGTTTTTT. It translates to CASSVGGVETGELFF.

V and J are TRBV4-1 and TRBJ1-6, with TRBD1 identical over 9 bases. CDR3 size: 15 residues. The V segment lost 4 bases and the J segment 5 bases; nucleotides outside the gene matches: 3. Germline V CDR1 and CDR2: MGHRA, YSYEKL. The CDR3 DNA is TGCGCCAGCAGCCGGGGACAGGGAGATAATTCACCCCTCCACTTT. Its protein product is CASSRGQGDNSPLHF.

This chain uses TRBV2 with TRBJ1-1; D remains ambiguous. Germline values: CDR1 SNHLY, CDR2 FYNNEI. The CDR3 runs to 12 residues. The V gene lost 7 bases and the J gene lost 4 bases, with 10 bases spanning the gap. CDR3 DNA sequence: TGTGCCAGCACCCTCTCCGGCACTGAAGCTTTCTTT. Encoded protein: CASTLSGTEAFF.

This chain connects TRBV29-1 to TRBJ2-5; TRBD1 matches at 8 bases. This CDR3 is built from 14 residues. Germline V gene lookup returns CDR1 SQVTM and CDR2 ANQGSEA. With 3 bases clipped from V and 4 bases from J, the junction kept 7 bases outside the gene matches. The CDR3 reads CSVDQGALGETQYF. The CDR3 coding sequence is TGCAGCGTTGATCAGGGGGCGTTGGGAGAGACCCAGTACTTC.

J is TRBJ2-4 and V is TRBV13, with D possibly being TRBD1 (6 bases). The CDR3 loop spans 17 amino acids. Trimming removed 3 bases at V and 1 base at J, with 16 bases between. Germline-derived CDR1 and CDR2 are PRHDT and FYEKMQ (reference sequence). The CDR3 here is CASSFQTGLGAKNIQYF. In DNA form, the CDR3 reads TGTGCCAGCAGCTTTCAAACAGGGTTGGGGGCCAAAAACATTCAGTACTTC.

This sequence joins TRBV7-9 and TRBJ1-1; no clear D. This CDR3 is built from 12 residues. V was cut by 1 base and J by 11 bases, with 11 bases left in between. Germline lookup yields CDR1 SEHNR and CDR2 FQNEAQ (reference sequence). The chain's CDR3 is CASSLGLYGAFF. The CDR3, as DNA: TGTGCCAGCAGCTTAGGGCTTTACGGGGCTTTCTTT.

This chain links TRBV7-6 with TRBJ2-5; possibly TRBD1 for D (5 bases). The CDR3 is 16 residues long. Trimming took off 0 bases at V and 5 bases at J, with 16 bases between the two ends. CDR1 SGHVS and CDR2 FNYEAQ come from the germline V gene. CDR3 nucleotides: TGTGCCAGCAGCTTAGCGGGGCCCCCGCGGCGGGAGACCCAGTACTTC. Translating gives CASSLAGPPRRETQYF.

The chain employs TRBV6-6 and TRBJ2-4; D call uncertain. Germline V gene lookup returns CDR1 MNHNY and CDR2 SVGAGI (reference sequence). Deletions cut 3 bases from V and 5 bases from J, with 8 bases between. The CDR3 is 13 residues long. The DNA of the CDR3 is TGTGCCAGCAGTTATTCGGTAGAAAACATTCAGTACTTC. This codes for CASSYSVENIQYF.

J is TRBJ1-2 and V is TRBV2, with D perhaps matching TRBD1 (5 bases). The V end lost 8 bases, the J end lost 6 bases, and 13 bases lay between the germline ends. Germline assignment: CDR1 SNHLY and CDR2 FYNNEI. CDR3 length equals 12 residues. CDR3 region: CASGQGRHGYTF. The CDR3 DNA reads TGTGCCAGCGGCCAGGGTAGGCATGGCTACACCTTC.